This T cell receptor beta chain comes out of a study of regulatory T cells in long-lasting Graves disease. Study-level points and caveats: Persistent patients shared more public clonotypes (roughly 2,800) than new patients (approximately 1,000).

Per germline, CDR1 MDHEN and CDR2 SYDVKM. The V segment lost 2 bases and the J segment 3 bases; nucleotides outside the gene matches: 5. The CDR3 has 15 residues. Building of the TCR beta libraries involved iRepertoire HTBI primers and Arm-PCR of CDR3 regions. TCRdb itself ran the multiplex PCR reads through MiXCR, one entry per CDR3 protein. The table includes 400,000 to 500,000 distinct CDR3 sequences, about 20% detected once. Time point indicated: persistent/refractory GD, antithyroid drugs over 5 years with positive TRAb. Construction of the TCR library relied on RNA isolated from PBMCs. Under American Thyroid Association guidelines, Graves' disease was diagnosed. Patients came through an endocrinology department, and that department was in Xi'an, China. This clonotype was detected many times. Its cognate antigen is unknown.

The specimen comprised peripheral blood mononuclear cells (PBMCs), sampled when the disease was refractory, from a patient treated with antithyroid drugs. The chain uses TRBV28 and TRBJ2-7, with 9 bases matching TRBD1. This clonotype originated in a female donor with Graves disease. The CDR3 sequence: CASSLDTGGGYEQYF. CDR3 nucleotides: TGTGCCAGCAGTTTAGATACAGGGGGCGGCTACGAGCAGTACTTC.